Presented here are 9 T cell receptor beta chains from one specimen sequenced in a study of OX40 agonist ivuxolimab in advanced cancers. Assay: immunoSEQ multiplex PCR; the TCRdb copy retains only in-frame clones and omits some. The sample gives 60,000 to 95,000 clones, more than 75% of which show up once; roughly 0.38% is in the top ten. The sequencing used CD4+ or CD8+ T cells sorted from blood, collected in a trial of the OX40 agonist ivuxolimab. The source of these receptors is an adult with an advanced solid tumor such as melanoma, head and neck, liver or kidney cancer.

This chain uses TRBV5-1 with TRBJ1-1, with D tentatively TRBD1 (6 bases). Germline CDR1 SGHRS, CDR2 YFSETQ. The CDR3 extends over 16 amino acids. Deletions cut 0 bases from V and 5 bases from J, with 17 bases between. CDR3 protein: CASSLVNQGFSTEAFF. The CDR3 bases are TGCGCCAGCAGCTTGGTTAACCAGGGGTTTTCAACTGAAGCTTTCTTT.

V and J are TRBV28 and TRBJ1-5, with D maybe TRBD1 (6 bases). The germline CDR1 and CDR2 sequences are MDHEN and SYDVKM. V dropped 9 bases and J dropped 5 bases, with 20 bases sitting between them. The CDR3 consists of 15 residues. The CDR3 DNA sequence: TGTGCCAGTCTACCAACAGGACAGCTCCATCAGCCCCAGCATTTT. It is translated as CASLPTGQLHQPQHF.

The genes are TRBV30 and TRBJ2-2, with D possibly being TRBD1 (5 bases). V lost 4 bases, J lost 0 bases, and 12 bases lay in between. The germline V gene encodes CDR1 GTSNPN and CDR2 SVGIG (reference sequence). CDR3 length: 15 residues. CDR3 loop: CAWTTGPANTGELFF. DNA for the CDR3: TGTGCCTGGACTACAGGACCTGCGAACACCGGGGAGCTGTTTTTT.

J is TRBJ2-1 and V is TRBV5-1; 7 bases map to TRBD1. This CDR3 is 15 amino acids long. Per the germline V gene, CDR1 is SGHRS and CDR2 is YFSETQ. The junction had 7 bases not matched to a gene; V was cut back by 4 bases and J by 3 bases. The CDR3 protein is CASSGGRDSYNEQFF. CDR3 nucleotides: TGCGCCAGCAGCGGCGGCCGGGACAGCTACAATGAGCAGTTCTTC. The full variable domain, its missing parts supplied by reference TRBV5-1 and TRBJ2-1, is KAGVTQTPRYLIKTRGQQVTLSCSPISGHRSVSWYQQTPGQGLQFLFEYFSETQRNKGNFPGRFSGRQFSNSRSEMNVSTLELGDSALYLCASSGGRDSYNEQFFGPGTRLTVL.

For the CDR3, the DNA is TGTGCCTGGAGCAGGGGAATTTTAGGTGGGGCCAACGTCCTGACTTTC. It codes for CAWSRGILGGANVLTF. This chain links TRBV30 with TRBJ2-6, with D perhaps TRBD1 (6 bases). Trimming removed 3 bases at V and 3 bases at J, with 15 bases between. The CDR3 contains 16 residues. Germline CDR1 is GTSNPN and CDR2 is SVGIG (reference sequence).

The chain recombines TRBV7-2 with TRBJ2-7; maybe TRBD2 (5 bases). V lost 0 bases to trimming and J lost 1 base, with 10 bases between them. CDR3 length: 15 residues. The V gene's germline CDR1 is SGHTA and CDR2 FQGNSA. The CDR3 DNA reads TGTGCCAGCAGCTTAGCTTCTGGACTGTCCTACGAGCAGTACTTC. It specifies CASSLASGLSYEQYF.

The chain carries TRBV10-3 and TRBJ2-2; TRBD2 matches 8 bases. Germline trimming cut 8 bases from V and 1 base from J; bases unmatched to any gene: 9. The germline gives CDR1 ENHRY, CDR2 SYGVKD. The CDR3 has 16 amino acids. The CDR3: CAISDNLAGNTGELFF. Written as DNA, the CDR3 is TGTGCCATCTCAGATAACCTAGCGGGGAACACCGGGGAGCTGTTTTTT.

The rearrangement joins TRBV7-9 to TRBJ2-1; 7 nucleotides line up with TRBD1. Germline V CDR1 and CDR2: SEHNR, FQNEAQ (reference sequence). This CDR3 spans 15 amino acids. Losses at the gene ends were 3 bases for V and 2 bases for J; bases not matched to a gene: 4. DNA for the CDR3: TGTGCCAGCAGCTTTCAGACAGGGCCCTACAATGAGCAGTTCTTC. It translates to CASSFQTGPYNEQFF.

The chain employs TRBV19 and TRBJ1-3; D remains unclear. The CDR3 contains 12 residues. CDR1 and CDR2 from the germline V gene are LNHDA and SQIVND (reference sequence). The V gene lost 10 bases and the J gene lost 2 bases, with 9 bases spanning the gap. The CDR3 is CATSFPGNTIYF. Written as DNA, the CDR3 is TGTGCCACTAGCTTCCCTGGAAACACCATATATTTT. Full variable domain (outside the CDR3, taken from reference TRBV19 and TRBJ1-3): DGGITQSPKYLFRKEGQNVTLSCEQNLNHDAMYWYRQDPGQGLRLIYYSQIVNDFQKGDIAEGYSVSREKKESFPLTVTSAQKNPTAFYLCATSFPGNTIYFGEGSWLTVV.